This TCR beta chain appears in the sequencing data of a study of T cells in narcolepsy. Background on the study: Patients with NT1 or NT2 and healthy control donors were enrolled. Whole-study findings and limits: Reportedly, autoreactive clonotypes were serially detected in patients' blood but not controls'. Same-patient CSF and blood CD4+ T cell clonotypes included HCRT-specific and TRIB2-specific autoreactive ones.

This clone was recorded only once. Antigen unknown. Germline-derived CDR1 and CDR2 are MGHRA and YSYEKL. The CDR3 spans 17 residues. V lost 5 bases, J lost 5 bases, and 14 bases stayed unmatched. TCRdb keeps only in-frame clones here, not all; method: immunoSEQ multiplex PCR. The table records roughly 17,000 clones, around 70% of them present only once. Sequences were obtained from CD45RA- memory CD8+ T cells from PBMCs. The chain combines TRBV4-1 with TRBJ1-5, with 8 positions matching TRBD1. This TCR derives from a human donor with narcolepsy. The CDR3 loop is CASSTQSQGARDQPQHF. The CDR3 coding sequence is TGCGCCAGCAGCACACAATCCCAGGGGGCGCGGGATCAGCCCCAGCATTTT.